The 13 T cell receptor beta chains below were found in one sample sequenced in a study of kidney transplant recipient with SARS-CoV-2 infection. TCRdb independently ran MiXCR on the reads; one entry per CDR3 protein. The data contain fewer than 250,000 distinct CDR3 sequences, under 30% of them singletons. This sample comprised a blood sample, obtained at baseline and around day 120 from a kidney transplant recipient. Every receptor here comes from a male patient between 25 and 39 years old who had COVID-19 and was a kidney transplant recipient. A subset of T cells may come from the graft donor.

A note on this clonotype: It is likely a read error: a sequence one base away is far more abundant. Since no conserved phenylalanine or tryptophan closes the CDR3, a read error is the likely cause. The gene calls are TRBV6-5 and TRBJ1-2, with 7 nucleotides matching TRBD1. The trim removed 6 bases at V and 5 bases at J, leaving 6 bases unmatched. The CDR3 runs 13 residues. Germline assignment: CDR1 MNHEY and CDR2 SVGAGI. CDR3 protein: CASSSDRDYGYTS. CDR3 nucleotide sequence: TGTGCCAGCAGCTCTGACAGGGATTATGGCTACACCTCC.

This clonotype turned up a few times. V and J are TRBV20-1 and TRBJ1-2; no clear D gene. Germline V gene data show CDR1 as DFQATT and CDR2 as SNEGSKA (reference sequence). This CDR3 is 16 amino acids long. V dropped 5 bases and J dropped 4 bases, with 23 bases sitting between them. CDR3 sequence reads: CSAAGMLFRKTYGYTF. The CDR3 DNA follows: TGCAGTGCTGCAGGAATGCTGTTTCGAAAGACCTATGGCTACACCTTC.

The chain carries TRBV27 and TRBJ2-3; weak D call: TRBD2 (5 bases). CDR3 length: 15 residues. Deletions cut 6 bases from V and 0 bases from J, with 13 bases between. Per germline, CDR1 MNHEY and CDR2 SMNVEV (reference sequence). CDR3 region: CASSSLRTSTDTQYF. In nucleotides, the CDR3 is TGTGCCAGCAGCTCCTTGCGGACTAGCACAGATACGCAGTATTTT.

This clonotype was counted at least ten times. The chain uses TRBV10-3 and TRBJ1-6, with 8 bases fitting TRBD1. Germline CDR1 ENHRY, CDR2 SYGVKD. The CDR3 covers 16 residues. Germline trimming cut 6 bases from V and 8 bases from J; bases unmatched to any gene: 12. In DNA form, the CDR3 reads TGTGCCATCAGGCCGGACAGGGCCCGGGTAGATTCACCCCTCCACTTT. Translation gives CAIRPDRARVDSPLHF.

Points on this clonotype: This may arise from a read error, as a much more abundant clone is one base away. The chain employs TRBV20-1 and TRBJ1-6; D is possibly TRBD1 (5 bases). The CDR3 sequence is 16 residues long. Germline CDR1 is DFQATT and CDR2 is SNEGSKA (reference sequence). The CDR3 loop is CGARDVQGTDNSPLHF. DNA for the CDR3: TGCGGTGCTAGAGATGTGCAGGGAACTGATAATTCACCCCTCCACTTT.

The CDR3 DNA reads TGTGCCAGCAGCTTTGGGCTATTTCGTTACACAGATACGCAGTATTTT. As protein: CASSFGLFRYTDTQYF. The chain combines TRBV11-3 with TRBJ2-3; no definite D call. The CDR3 is 16 amino acids. Germline V gene data show CDR1 as SGHNT and CDR2 as YENEEA. Between the trimmed V and J ends, which lost 3 bases and 2 bases, there was a span of 15 bases.

This clonotype showed up many times. The chain couples TRBV28 to TRBJ1-1; the D gene is possibly TRBD1 (6 bases). Germline CDR1 and CDR2: MDHEN and SYDVKM. This CDR3 spans 16 amino acids. V dropped 4 bases and J dropped 2 bases, with 17 bases sitting between them. The CDR3 reads CASSSPGTRTNTEAFF. The CDR3 DNA reads as TGTGCCAGCAGTTCTCCGGGGACACGGACCAACACTGAAGCTTTCTTT.

This clonotype was recorded at least ten times. V is TRBV28 and J is TRBJ2-3, with 7 bases matching TRBD2. The CDR3 consists of 13 residues. The germline V gene encodes CDR1 MDHEN and CDR2 SYDVKM. V dropped 7 bases and J dropped 4; count of bases not matched to a gene: 5. DNA of the CDR3: TGTGCCAGCATGAAGGGAGGGCCAGATACGCAGTATTTT. This encodes CASMKGGPDTQYF.

Note on this clonotype: Given a much more abundant clone one base away, this may be a read error. This chain uses TRBV9 with TRBJ1-1, with D tentatively TRBD1 (5 bases). This CDR3 is built from 17 residues. V was trimmed by 0 bases and J by 1 base, leaving 16 bases between them. The germline gives CDR1 SGDLS, CDR2 YYNGEE. As DNA, the CDR3 is TGTGCCAGCAGCGTAGGCCCAGGGAGAATTGCGAACACTGAAGCTTTCTTT. Its translation is CASSVGPGRIANTEAFF.

This clonotype was picked up many times. The chain is built from TRBV6-1 and TRBJ1-2; no definite D call. V shed 5 bases and J shed 4 bases, with 23 bases lying between them. The germline V gene encodes CDR1 MNHNS and CDR2 SASEGT. CDR3 length: 17 amino acids. The DNA for the CDR3 is TGTGCCAGCAGTAATGTGTTAGGTGGGAGAAAGACCTATGGCTACACCTTC. It codes for CASSNVLGGRKTYGYTF.

The chain uses TRBV19 and TRBJ2-2; TRBD1 matches at 8 bases. This CDR3 is 16 amino acids long. Per germline, CDR1 LNHDA and CDR2 SQIVND (reference sequence). J was trimmed by 3 bases and V by 5 bases; bases with no gene match: 8. CDR3 sequence (DNA): TGTGCCAGTAGTTCTGGACAGGGAAGGGACACCGGGGAGCTGTTTTTT. Amino acids: CASSSGQGRDTGELFF.

This clonotype was seen a handful of times. This may be a read error: a much more frequent sequence differs by one nucleotide. This sequence joins TRBV12-2 and TRBJ1-2. TRBV12-2 is labeled a pseudogene. This CDR3 has 17 amino acids. The CDR3 region has the DNA TGTGCAAGTCACCAGAATGTGACTCCACGAAAGACCTATGGCTACACCTTC. The encoded protein is CASHQNVTPRKTYGYTF.

This clonotype was picked up many times. The J gene is TRBJ1-2, the V gene TRBV6-6; D not resolved. The V gene's germline CDR1 is MNHNY and CDR2 SVGAGI (reference sequence). There are 17 residues in the CDR3. Trimming took 5 bases from V and 4 from J, leaving 23 bases between them. CDR3 in amino acids: CASSRGVGGRKTYGYTF. The CDR3 nucleotides read TGTGCCAGCAGTCGTGGGGTAGGTGGGAGAAAGACCTATGGCTACACCTTC.